The clone carrying this TCR beta chain was observed a single time. Given the absence of the conserved phenylalanine or tryptophan at the CDR3 end, a read error is likely. The DNA is omitted, as the CDR3 cannot be located on it reliably, and the CDR3 follows TCRdb's listing. For CDR3 and TCR beta VDJ profiling, genomic DNA was the template used. TCRdb fed the reads into MiXCR, producing one record per CDR3 protein. The data contain some 180,000 distinct CDR3 sequences, around 60% of them seen just once; the ten biggest clones take up under 55%. Germline V gene data show CDR1 as SGHTA and CDR2 as FQGNSA. The CDR3 region is 15 residues in length, termini included. This record belongs to a study of CD8+CD57+ T cells in acquired aplastic anemia. By flow cytometry, patients selected for sequencing had shown an expansion of CD8+CD57+ cells.

This receptor was obtained from a human donor with aplastic anemia. Material for sequencing was sorted CD4+, CD8+, or CD8+CD57+ T cells (not recorded which) from PBMCs. V usage is TRBV7-2 and J usage is TRBJ2-6. CDR3 amino acids: CASSLGLSGANVLVL.